The rows below give T cell receptor beta chains drawn from one sample of a study of T cells in Graves' hyperthyroidism and ophthalmopathy. TCRdb fed the multiplex PCR reads into MiXCR, producing one record per CDR3 protein. This sample has some 490,000 distinct CDR3 sequences, with approximately 23% found just once. Material: blood. These receptors all come from a woman between 65 and 79 years old with Graves' ophthalmopathy. CDR3s include the opening cysteine and the closing phenylalanine or tryptophan. The order of the fields is D gene, clone size, V gene, CDR3 length, J gene, CDR3 protein, CDR3 DNA. D genes are given only for firm matches. Clone size is shown for a subset of rows, as once, few, many or a class of expanded clone.

-	few	TRBV30	15	TRBJ1-1	CAWSQSKGRVTEAFF	TGTGCCTGGAGCCAAAGTAAGGGTCGGGTCACTGAAGCTTTCTTT
-	-	TRBV5-1	14	TRBJ1-1	CAGSLQTENTEAFF	TGCGCCGGCAGCTTGCAAACAGAAAACACTGAAGCTTTCTTT
-	few	TRBV20-1	14	TRBJ2-7	CSASFSGYAYEQYF	TGCAGTGCTAGTTTCTCTGGGTACGCCTACGAGCAGTACTTC
TRBD1	few	TRBV6-1	15	TRBJ2-7	CASSRQGGTAWEQYF	TGTGCCAGCAGTAGACAGGGGGGGACGGCTTGGGAGCAGTACTTC
TRBD1	-	TRBV28	14	TRBJ1-2	CASSVDRGAGGYTF	TGTGCCAGCAGTGTGGACAGGGGAGCGGGTGGCTACACCTTC
-	-	TRBV20-1	12	TRBJ1-6	CSARGNNSPLHF	TGCAGTGCTAGAGGGAACAATTCACCCCTCCACTTT
TRBD1	few	TRBV7-9	15	TRBJ1-1	CASSGQGASNTEAFF	TGTGCCAGCAGTGGACAGGGGGCTTCGAACACTGAAGCTTTCTTT
-	few	TRBV12-3/TRBV12-4	13	TRBJ2-7	CASSKTVSYEQYF	TGTGCCAGCAGTAAGACAGTTTCCTACGAGCAGTACTTC
TRBD2	-	TRBV27	16	TRBJ2-5	CASSAGTSGSIETQYF	TGTGCCAGCAGTGCCGGGACTAGCGGGAGCATTGAGACCCAGTACTTC
-	-	TRBV18	18	TRBJ1-3	CASSPKGVSPSSGNTIYF	TGTGCCAGCTCACCCAAAGGGGTCAGCCCGTCCTCTGGAAACACCATATATTTT
TRBD1	few	TRBV7-2	14	TRBJ1-2	CASSPRWGDRDYTF	TGTGCCAGCAGCCCGCGGTGGGGGGACAGAGACTACACCTTC
-	few	TRBV7-9	13	TRBJ1-2	CASSLEALGGYTF	TGTGCCAGCAGCTTGGAGGCCTTGGGAGGCTACACCTTC
-	many	TRBV27	15	TRBJ2-1	CATRQVISSYNEQFF	TGTGCCACCCGACAAGTTATCAGCTCCTACAATGAGCAGTTCTTC
-	many	TRBV12-3/TRBV12-4	15	TRBJ1-6	CASSLAGRPYSPLHF	TGTGCCAGCAGTTTGGCCGGGAGGCCATATTCACCCCTCCACTTT
-	once	TRBV4-3	12	TRBJ2-1	CASSQPGQEQFF	TGCGCCAGCAGCCAACCCGGTCAAGAGCAGTTCTTC
-	-	TRBV14	12	TRBJ1-4	CASSPFGGELFF	TGTGCCAGCAGCCCTTTCGGGGGTGAACTGTTTTTT
-	few	TRBV12-3/TRBV12-4	13	TRBJ1-1	CASSWFMNTEAFF	TGTGCCAGCAGTTGGTTCATGAACACTGAAGCTTTCTTT
-	few	TRBV20-1	13	TRBJ2-5	CSARPVLPQTQYF	TGCAGTGCTAGACCAGTCTTGCCCCAGACCCAGTACTTC
TRBD2	few	TRBV29-1	16	TRBJ2-1	CSASGLAEHSYNEQFF	TGCAGCGCCTCGGGACTAGCGGAACACTCCTACAATGAGCAGTTCTTC
-	-	TRBV20-1	15	TRBJ2-7	CSAPEGGGFTYEQYF	TGCAGTGCTCCCGAAGGGGGGGGGTTCACCTACGAGCAGTACTTC
-	-	TRBV19	14	TRBJ1-5	CASSVQRGEQPQHF	TGTGCCAGTAGTGTGCAGAGGGGAGAGCAGCCCCAGCATTTT
-	-	TRBV7-9	13	TRBJ2-1	CASTHPLGNEQFF	TGTGCCAGCACTCACCCACTGGGAAATGAGCAGTTCTTC